This T cell receptor (beta chain) emerged from a study of Tregs in tolerant kidney transplant recipients. Study results and caveats: Biological reproducibility was not directly addressed in this study. Expanding Tregs on activated donor B cells appeared to best identify donor-specific TCRbeta clones.

V was clipped by 5 bases and J by 2 bases, with 18 bases between them. CDR3 length equals 16 residues. Germline assignment: CDR1 MNHEY and CDR2 SMNVEV (reference sequence). Repertoires were generated with immunoSEQ multiplex PCR, while TCRdb's copy carries only in-frame clones and drops some. This sample carries tens of thousands of clones, roughly 84% of them seen once, and the ten largest clones take around 4.5%. This clone was counted a single time. What it recognizes is unknown. This sequence originates from a human donor in good health. This chain uses TRBV27 with TRBJ1-2; D gene unclear. Sequencing used CD4+ T cells from blood. The CDR3 nucleotides read TGTGCCAGCAGTCTCTACTCGGGGAGAGGGAACTATGGCTACACCTTC. This sequence encodes CASSLYSGRGNYGYTF.